This T cell receptor beta chain was captured by sequencing in a study of OX40 agonist ivuxolimab in advanced cancers. Looking at the study overall: The diagnoses of dose-escalation patients were hepatocellular carcinoma, melanoma, renal cell or head and neck cancer. Three patients showed partial responses: one hepatocellular carcinoma and two cutaneous melanoma cases.

The V gene lost 4 bases and the J gene lost 3 bases, with 15 bases spanning the gap. CDR1 is MGHRA, CDR2 YSYEKL, per germline. This CDR3 spans 15 amino acids. Clones were read by immunoSEQ multiplex PCR, and TCRdb kept only the in-frame ones, dropping some. The repertoire holds over 150,000 clones, 94% seen once, with about 0.33% in the top ten. Exclusion of a patient followed from autoimmune disease history or systemic immunosuppression. The TCR comes from an adult with an advanced solid tumor such as melanoma, head and neck, liver or kidney cancer. The chain couples TRBV4-1 to TRBJ1-1; the D is unclear. Sequencing used CD4+ or CD8+ T cells sorted from blood, obtained in a trial of the OX40 agonist ivuxolimab. The CDR3 loop is CASSPLSGGHTEAFF. CDR3 in DNA: TGCGCCAGCAGCCCCCTGAGTGGAGGCCACACTGAAGCTTTCTTT.